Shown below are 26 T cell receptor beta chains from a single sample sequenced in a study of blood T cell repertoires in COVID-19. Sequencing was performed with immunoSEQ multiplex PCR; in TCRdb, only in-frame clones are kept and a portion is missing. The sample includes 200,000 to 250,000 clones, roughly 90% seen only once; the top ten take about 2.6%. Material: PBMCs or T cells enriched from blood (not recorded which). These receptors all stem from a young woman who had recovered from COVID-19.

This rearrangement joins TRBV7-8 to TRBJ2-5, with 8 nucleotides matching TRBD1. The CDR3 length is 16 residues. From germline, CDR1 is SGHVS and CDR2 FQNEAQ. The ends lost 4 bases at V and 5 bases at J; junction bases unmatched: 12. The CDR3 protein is CASSWPGTGLGETQYF. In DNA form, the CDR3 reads TGTGCCAGCAGCTGGCCCGGGACAGGTTTAGGGGAGACCCAGTACTTC.

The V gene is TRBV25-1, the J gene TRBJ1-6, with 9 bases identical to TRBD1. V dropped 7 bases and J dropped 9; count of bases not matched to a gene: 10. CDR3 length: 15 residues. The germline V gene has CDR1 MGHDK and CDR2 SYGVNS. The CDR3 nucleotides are TGTGCCAGCAAGCATCCCGGGACAGGGTCTTCACCCCTCCACTTT. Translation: CASKHPGTGSSPLHF.

As DNA, the CDR3 is TGTGCCAGTAGTATGGGACAGGGTTTCGAGCAGTACTTC. Amino acids: CASSMGQGFEQYF. The chain recombines TRBV19 with TRBJ2-7; 9 bases are shared with TRBD1. Germline V gene data show CDR1 as LNHDA and CDR2 as SQIVND (reference sequence). CDR3 length equals 13 residues. V gave up 3 bases and J gave up 6 bases; unmatched junction bases: 3.

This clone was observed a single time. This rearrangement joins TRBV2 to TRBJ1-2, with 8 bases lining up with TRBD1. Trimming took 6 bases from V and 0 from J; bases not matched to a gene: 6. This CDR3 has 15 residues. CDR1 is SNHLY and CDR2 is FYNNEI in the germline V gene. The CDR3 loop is CASRLGTGPNYGYTF. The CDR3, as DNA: TGTGCCAGCAGATTGGGGACAGGACCTAACTATGGCTACACCTTC.

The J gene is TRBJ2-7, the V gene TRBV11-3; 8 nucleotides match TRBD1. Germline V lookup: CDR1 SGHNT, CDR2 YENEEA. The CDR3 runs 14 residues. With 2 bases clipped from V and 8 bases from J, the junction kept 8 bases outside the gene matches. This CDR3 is CASSLSGGGWKQYF. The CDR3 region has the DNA TGTGCCAGCAGCTTATCAGGGGGCGGTTGGAAGCAGTACTTC.

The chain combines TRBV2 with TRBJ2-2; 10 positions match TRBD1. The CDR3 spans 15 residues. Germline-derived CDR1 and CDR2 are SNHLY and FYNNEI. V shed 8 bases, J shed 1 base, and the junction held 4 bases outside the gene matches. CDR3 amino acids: CASQGDRGNTGELFF. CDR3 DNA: TGTGCCAGCCAGGGGGACAGGGGGAACACCGGGGAGCTGTTTTTT.

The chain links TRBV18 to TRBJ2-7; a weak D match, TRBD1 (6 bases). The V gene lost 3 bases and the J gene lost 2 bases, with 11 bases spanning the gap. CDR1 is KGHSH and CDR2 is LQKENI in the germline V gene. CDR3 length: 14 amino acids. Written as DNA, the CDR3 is TGTGCCAGCTCACCGCGACAGGTTCCCTACGAGCAGTACTTC. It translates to CASSPRQVPYEQYF.

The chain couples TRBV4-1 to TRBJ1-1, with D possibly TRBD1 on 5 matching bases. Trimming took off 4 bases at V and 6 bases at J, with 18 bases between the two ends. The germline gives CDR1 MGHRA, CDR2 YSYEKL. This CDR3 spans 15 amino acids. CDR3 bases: TGCGCCAGCAGCCCAGCTTTGGGGGGAAGGGCTGAAGCTTTCTTT. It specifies CASSPALGGRAEAFF.

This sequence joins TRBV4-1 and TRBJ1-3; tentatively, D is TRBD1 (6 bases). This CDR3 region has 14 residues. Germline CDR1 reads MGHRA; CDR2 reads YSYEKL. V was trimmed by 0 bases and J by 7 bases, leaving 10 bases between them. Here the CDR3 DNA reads TGCGCCAGCAGCCAAGACAGGGGTTGGAACACCATATATTTT. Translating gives CASSQDRGWNTIYF.

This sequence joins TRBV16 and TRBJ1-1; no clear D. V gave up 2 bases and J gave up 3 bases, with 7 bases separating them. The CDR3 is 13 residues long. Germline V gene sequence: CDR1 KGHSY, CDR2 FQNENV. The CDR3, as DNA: TGTGCCAGCAGCCAAGGTACTCACACTGAAGCTTTCTTT. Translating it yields CASSQGTHTEAFF.

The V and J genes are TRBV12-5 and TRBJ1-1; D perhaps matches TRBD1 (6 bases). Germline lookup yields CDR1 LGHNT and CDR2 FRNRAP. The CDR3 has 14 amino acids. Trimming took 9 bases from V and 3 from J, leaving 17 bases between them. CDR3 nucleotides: TGTGCTAGGACGTACAGGGAAAAGGACACTGAAGCTTTCTTT. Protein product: CARTYREKDTEAFF.

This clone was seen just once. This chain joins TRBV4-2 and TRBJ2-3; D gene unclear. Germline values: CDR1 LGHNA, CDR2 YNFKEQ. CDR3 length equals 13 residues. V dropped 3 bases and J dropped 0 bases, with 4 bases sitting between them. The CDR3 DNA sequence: TGTGCCAGCAGCCAGGCTAGCACAGATACGCAGTATTTT. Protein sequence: CASSQASTDTQYF.

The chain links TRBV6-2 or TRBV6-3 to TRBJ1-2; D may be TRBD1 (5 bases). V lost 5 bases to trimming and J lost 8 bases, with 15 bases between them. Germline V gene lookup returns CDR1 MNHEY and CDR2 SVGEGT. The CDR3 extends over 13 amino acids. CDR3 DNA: TGTGCCAGCAGTCCCGGGGGTCTACGGGGCTACACCTTC. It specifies CASSPGGLRGYTF.

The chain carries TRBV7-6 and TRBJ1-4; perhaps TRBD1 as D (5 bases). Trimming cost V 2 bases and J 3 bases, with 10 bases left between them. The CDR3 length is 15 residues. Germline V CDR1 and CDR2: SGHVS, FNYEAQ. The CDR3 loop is CASSLFSGANEKLFF. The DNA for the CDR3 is TGTGCCAGCAGCTTATTTTCGGGGGCTAATGAAAAACTGTTTTTT. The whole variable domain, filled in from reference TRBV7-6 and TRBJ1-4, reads GAGVSQSPRYKVTKRGQDVALRCDPISGHVSLYWYRQALGQGPEFLTYFNYEAQQDKSGLPNDRFSAERPEGSISTLTIQRTEQRDSAMYRCASSLFSGANEKLFFGSGTQLSVL.

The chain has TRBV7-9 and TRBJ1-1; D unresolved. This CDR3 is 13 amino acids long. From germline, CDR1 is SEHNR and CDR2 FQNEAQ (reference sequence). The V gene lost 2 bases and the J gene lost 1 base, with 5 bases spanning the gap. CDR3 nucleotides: TGTGCCAGCAGCTTACCAGGGAACACTGAAGCTTTCTTT. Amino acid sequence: CASSLPGNTEAFF.

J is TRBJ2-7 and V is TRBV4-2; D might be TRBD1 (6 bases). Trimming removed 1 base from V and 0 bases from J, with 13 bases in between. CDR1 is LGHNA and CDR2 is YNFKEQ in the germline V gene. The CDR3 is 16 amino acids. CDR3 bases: TGTGCCAGCAGCCAAGTGGGGACAACAACCTCCTACGAGCAGTACTTC. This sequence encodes CASSQVGTTTSYEQYF.

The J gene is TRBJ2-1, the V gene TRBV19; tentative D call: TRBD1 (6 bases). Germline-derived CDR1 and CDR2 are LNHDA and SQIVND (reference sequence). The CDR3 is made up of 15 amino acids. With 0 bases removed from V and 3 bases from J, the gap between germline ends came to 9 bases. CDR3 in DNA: TGTGCCAGTAGTATAGAGGGACAAATCTACAATGAGCAGTTCTTC. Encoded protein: CASSIEGQIYNEQFF.

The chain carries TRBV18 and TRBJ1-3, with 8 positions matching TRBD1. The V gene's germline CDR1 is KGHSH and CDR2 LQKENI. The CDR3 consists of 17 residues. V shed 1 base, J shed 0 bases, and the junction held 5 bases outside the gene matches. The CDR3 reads CASSPQTGDNSGNTIYF. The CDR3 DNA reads TGTGCCAGCTCACCACAGACAGGGGACAACTCTGGAAACACCATATATTTT.

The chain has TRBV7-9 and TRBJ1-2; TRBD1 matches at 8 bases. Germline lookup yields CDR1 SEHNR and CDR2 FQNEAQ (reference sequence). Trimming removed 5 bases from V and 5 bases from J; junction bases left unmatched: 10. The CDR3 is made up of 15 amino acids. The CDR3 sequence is CASSTAQGAWYGYTF. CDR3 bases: TGTGCCAGCAGCACTGCCCAGGGGGCTTGGTATGGCTACACCTTC.

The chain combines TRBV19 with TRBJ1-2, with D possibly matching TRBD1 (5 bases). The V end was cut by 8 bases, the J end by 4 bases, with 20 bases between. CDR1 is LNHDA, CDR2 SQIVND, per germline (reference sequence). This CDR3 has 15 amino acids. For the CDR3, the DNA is TGTGCCAGTCAGACCTCTAACAGGTTTGGCTATGGCTACACCTTC. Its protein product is CASQTSNRFGYGYTF.

CDR3 coding DNA: TGCGCCAGCAGCCAAGAGACGGGATCTGGGGCCAACGTCCTGACTTTC. Its protein product is CASSQETGSGANVLTF. J is TRBJ2-6 and V is TRBV4-3; a weak D match, TRBD2 (5 bases). Trimming cost V 0 bases and J 1 base, with 7 bases left between them. Germline V gene lookup returns CDR1 LGHNA and CDR2 YSLEER. There are 16 residues in the CDR3.

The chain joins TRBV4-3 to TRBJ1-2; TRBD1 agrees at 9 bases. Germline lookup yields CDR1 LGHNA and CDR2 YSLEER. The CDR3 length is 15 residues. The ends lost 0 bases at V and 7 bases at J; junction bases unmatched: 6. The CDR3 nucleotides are TGCGCCAGCAGCCAAGAGCCCGGGACAGGGTTTGGCTACACCTTC. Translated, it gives CASSQEPGTGFGYTF.

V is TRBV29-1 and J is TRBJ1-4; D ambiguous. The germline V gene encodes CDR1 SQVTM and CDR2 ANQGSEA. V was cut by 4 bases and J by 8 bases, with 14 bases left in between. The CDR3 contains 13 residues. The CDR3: CSVGAYVGEKLFF. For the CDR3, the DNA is TGCAGCGTTGGCGCGTACGTGGGCGAAAAACTGTTTTTT.

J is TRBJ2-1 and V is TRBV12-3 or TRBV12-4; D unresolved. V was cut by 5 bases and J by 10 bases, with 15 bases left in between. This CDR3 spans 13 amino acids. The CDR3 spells CASSPLVAAEQFF. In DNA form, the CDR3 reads TGTGCCAGCAGTCCCCTAGTGGCAGCCGAGCAGTTCTTC.

CDR3 loop: CASSPRTGGGGYTF. CDR3 nucleotides: TGTGCCAGCAGTCCTCGGACAGGGGGCGGGGGCTACACCTTC. The chain couples TRBV25-1 to TRBJ1-2; 11 bases agree with TRBD1. The ends lost 5 bases at V and 8 bases at J; junction bases unmatched: 7. CDR1 is MGHDK, CDR2 SYGVNS, per germline. The CDR3 is made up of 14 amino acids.

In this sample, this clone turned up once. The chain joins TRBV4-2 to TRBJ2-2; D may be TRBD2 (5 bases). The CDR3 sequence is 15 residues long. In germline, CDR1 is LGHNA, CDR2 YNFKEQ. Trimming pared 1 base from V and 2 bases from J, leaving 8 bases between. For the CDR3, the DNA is TGTGCCAGCAGCCAAGTGAGGACTAACACCGGGGAGCTGTTTTTT. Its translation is CASSQVRTNTGELFF.